Following are 11 T cell receptor beta chains from one sample sequenced in a study of blood T cell repertoires in COVID-19 (dated by TCRdb to 2019 to 2021). To prepare the library, the immunoSEQ multiplex PCR assay was applied. In TCRdb, the immuneACCESS table is reduced to in-frame sequences with V and J assigned. These tables do not hold every clone; where another copy was compared, an unresolved V gene accounts for under half, and the others remain unexplained. The sample table shows almost 200,000 clones, and around four fifths are seen once. The top ten hold about 0.91% of the sample. What was sequenced was peripheral blood. The receptors shown here come from a man aged 55-75 years with COVID-19, enrolled during active disease.

CDR3 bases: TGTGCCAGCAGCGCAGCCTTAGCGGGAGGTCTCACCGGGGAGCTGTTTTTT. Translated, it gives CASSAALAGGLTGELFF. The chain uses TRBV9 and TRBJ2-2; 10 bases are a match to TRBD2. Germline CDR1 is SGDLS and CDR2 is YYNGEE. CDR3 length: 17 amino acids. Unmatched junction bases numbered 9, after V lost 3 bases and J lost 4 bases.

The chain employs TRBV27 and TRBJ2-7, with 8 bases identical to TRBD1. Germline-derived CDR1 and CDR2 are MNHEY and SMNVEV (reference sequence). This CDR3 spans 14 amino acids. The ends lost 11 bases at V and 4 bases at J; junction bases unmatched: 13. The CDR3 DNA sequence: TGTGCCGCAAAAAGGACAGGGCGACGGTACGAGCAGTACTTC. This translates into CAAKRTGRRYEQYF.

The chain joins TRBV27 to TRBJ1-4; weak D call: TRBD1 (5 bases). V was clipped by 5 bases and J by 12 bases, with 25 bases between them. Germline V gene sequence: CDR1 MNHEY, CDR2 SMNVEV (reference sequence). The CDR3 totals 16 residues. CDR3 region: CASSRQMGRIGGELFF. CDR3 in DNA: TGTGCCAGCAGTAGACAGATGGGAAGGATAGGAGGGGAACTGTTTTTT.

The V gene is TRBV30, the J gene TRBJ1-2; the D is unclear. CDR1 GTSNPN and CDR2 SVGIG come from the germline V gene (reference sequence). This CDR3 contains 13 residues. V was shortened by 2 bases and J by 0 bases, with 7 bases between the two germline ends. This CDR3 reads CAWSREPNYGYTF. CDR3 nucleotide sequence: TGTGCCTGGAGTCGGGAACCTAACTATGGCTACACCTTC.

This clone occurred once. This chain joins TRBV5-1 and TRBJ1-2, with TRBD1 identical over 7 bases. The germline V gene has CDR1 SGHRS and CDR2 YFSETQ. This CDR3 has 15 amino acids. The J segment lost 2 bases and the V segment lost 0 bases, leaving 4 bases of the junction unmatched. The CDR3 DNA is TGCGCCAGCAGCTTGGGGACAGGAAGGAACTATGGCTACACCTTC. It yields the protein CASSLGTGRNYGYTF.

Written as DNA, the CDR3 is TGCGCCAGCAGCCTCGGTGCTATCTATGGCTACACCTTC. Protein: CASSLGAIYGYTF. The J gene is TRBJ1-2, the V gene TRBV5-1; D is unclear. Trimming took 4 bases from V and 4 from J, leaving 11 bases between them. This CDR3 comprises 13 residues. The germline V gene encodes CDR1 SGHRS and CDR2 YFSETQ.

CDR3 DNA sequence: TGTGCCAGCAGCTTAGGCGGGACAGGGGGATTGTTGAATGAGCAGTTCTTC. The encoded protein is CASSLGGTGGLLNEQFF. The rearrangement uses TRBV7-2 and TRBJ2-1, with 11 bases lining up with TRBD1. The J segment lost 7 bases and the V segment lost 1 base, leaving 9 bases of the junction unmatched. This CDR3 region has 17 residues. Germline V gives CDR1 SGHTA, CDR2 FQGNSA.

The chain carries TRBV6-5 and TRBJ1-6; D is possibly TRBD1 (6 bases). Looked up from germline, CDR1 is MNHEY and CDR2 is SVGAGI. Trimming left V 10 bases short and J 2 bases short, with 12 bases between. The CDR3 is 14 residues long. The CDR3 DNA reads as TGTGCCAATTCCGGGGACACCTATAATTCACCCCTCCACTTT. It yields the protein CANSGDTYNSPLHF.

The chain carries TRBV7-2 and TRBJ1-6; 7 bases line up with TRBD1. Per the germline V gene, CDR1 is SGHTA and CDR2 is FQGNSA. V lost 5 bases and J lost 6; bases outside the gene matches: 10. The CDR3 runs 16 residues. As DNA, the CDR3 is TGTGCCAGCAGCCCCTCGGACAGGCTTTTTAATTCACCCCTCCACTTT. The encoded protein is CASSPSDRLFNSPLHF.

This chain joins TRBV10-2 and TRBJ1-3; no definite D call. CDR1 WSHSY and CDR2 SAAADI come from the germline V gene. V lost 5 bases and J 4 bases, leaving 9 bases between the germline ends. The CDR3 has 13 residues. The CDR3 nucleotides read TGCGCCAGCAGTATCGGTATAGGAAACACCATATATTTT. It encodes CASSIGIGNTIYF.

V and J are TRBV11-2 and TRBJ2-7; TRBD1 aligns across 8 bases. The CDR3 has 15 amino acids. CDR1 is SGHAT and CDR2 is FQNNGV in the germline V gene. V was clipped by 5 bases and J by 4 bases; unmatched bases: 10. Here the CDR3 DNA reads TGTGCCAGCAGCGCAAGGACAGGGTTGGGTTACGAGCAGTACTTC. Its protein product is CASSARTGLGYEQYF.